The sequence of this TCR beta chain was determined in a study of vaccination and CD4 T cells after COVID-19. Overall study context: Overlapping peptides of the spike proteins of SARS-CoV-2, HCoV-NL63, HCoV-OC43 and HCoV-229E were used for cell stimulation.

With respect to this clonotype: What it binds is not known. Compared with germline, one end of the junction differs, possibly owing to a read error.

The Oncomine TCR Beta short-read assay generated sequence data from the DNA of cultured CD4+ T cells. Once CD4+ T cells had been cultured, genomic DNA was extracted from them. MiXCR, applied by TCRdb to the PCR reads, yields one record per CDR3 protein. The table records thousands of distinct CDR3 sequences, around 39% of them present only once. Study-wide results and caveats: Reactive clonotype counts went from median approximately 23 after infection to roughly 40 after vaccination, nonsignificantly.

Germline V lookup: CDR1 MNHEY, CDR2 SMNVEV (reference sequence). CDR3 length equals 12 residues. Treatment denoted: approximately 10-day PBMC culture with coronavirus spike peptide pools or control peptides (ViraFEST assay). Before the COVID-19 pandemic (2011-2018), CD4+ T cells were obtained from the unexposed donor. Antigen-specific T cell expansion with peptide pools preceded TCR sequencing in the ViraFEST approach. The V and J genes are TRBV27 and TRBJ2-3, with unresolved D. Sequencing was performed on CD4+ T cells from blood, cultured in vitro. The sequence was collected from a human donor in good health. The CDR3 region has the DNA TGTGCCAGCAGTCTTAACACAGTTACGCAGTATTTT. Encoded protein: CASSLNTVTQYF.